This TCR beta chain originates from a study of molecular identifiers for immune sequencing clone quantification. TCRdb re-called the PCR reads with MiXCR, one entry per CDR3 protein. Seen here are around 300,000 distinct CDR3 sequences, roughly a quarter observed once, and the top ten hold around 0.7%. There are many counts of this clonotype. The trim removed 4 bases at V and 4 bases at J, leaving 8 bases unmatched. The germline CDR1 and CDR2 sequences are SGHVS and FNYEAQ. The CDR3 contains 16 residues. The source is a human donor in good health. Some libraries in this study had Jurkat cell RNA spiked in. The rearrangement uses TRBV7-6 and TRBJ1-4; 8 bases are a match to TRBD1. The sequenced sample consisted of naive CD8+ T cells from blood, with Jurkat cell RNA spiked in. The subset is: FACS-sorted CD8+CD4-CCR7+CD45RA+ naive T cells. Written as DNA, the CDR3 is TGTGCCAGCAGCTCGACCGGGACAGGAAGTAATGAAAAACTGTTTTTT. Protein: CASSSTGTGSNEKLFF. Full variable domain (rest looked up from reference TRBV7-6 and TRBJ1-4): GAGVSQSPRYKVTKRGQDVALRCDPISGHVSLYWYRQALGQGPEFLTYFNYEAQQDKSGLPNDRFSAERPEGSISTLTIQRTEQRDSAMYRCASSSTGTGSNEKLFFGSGTQLSVL.